The 22 T cell receptor beta chains presented below share a single source sample, sequenced in a study of CD8 T cells in ankylosing spondylitis. TCRdb passed the 5' RACE reads through MiXCR, listing each CDR3 protein once. Among approximately 260,000 distinct CDR3 sequences, approximately 9% were seen once, and the ten largest hold around 7%. The specimen was blood, either unsorted or a sorted T cell fraction (not recorded which). These TCRs come from a male donor with ankylosing spondylitis or in good health (not recorded which).

There are many counts of this clonotype. The chain combines TRBV20-1 with TRBJ2-7, with 8 bases aligning to TRBD1. The V segment lost 3 bases and the J segment 7 bases; nucleotides outside the gene matches: 14. This CDR3 is built from 15 residues. The germline CDR1 and CDR2 sequences are DFQATT and SNEGSKA (reference sequence). As DNA, the CDR3 is TGCAGTGCTAGTATTCCGACAGGGGCGTCGAGAGAGCAGTACTTC. This translates into CSASIPTGASREQYF.

The gene calls are TRBV7-2 and TRBJ2-1, with D uncertain. CDR3 size: 11 residues. Germline V lookup: CDR1 SGHTA, CDR2 FQGNSA. V lost 7 bases and J 8 bases, leaving 9 bases between the germline ends. In nucleotides, the CDR3 is TGTGCCAGCACCCCAAGTTATGAGCAGTTCTTC. Protein: CASTPSYEQFF.

This clonotype was detected ten times or more. The chain couples TRBV29-1 to TRBJ1-5, with D perhaps matching TRBD1 (6 bases). CDR1 and CDR2 from the germline V gene are SQVTM and ANQGSEA. The CDR3 length is 13 residues. V shed 7 bases and J shed 8 bases, with 18 bases lying between them. The CDR3: CSARRDTGEPQHF. DNA of the CDR3: TGCAGCGCCAGGCGGGACACGGGCGAGCCCCAGCATTTT.

This clonotype was picked up many times. The chain carries TRBV29-1 and TRBJ1-5; TRBD1 matches at 9 bases. The CDR3 loop spans 14 amino acids. The junction had 9 bases not matched to a gene; V was cut back by 7 bases and J by 5 bases. Germline CDR1 SQVTM, CDR2 ANQGSEA. The CDR3 DNA reads as TGCAGCGCCACCGGGACAGGGCTGGATCAGCCCCAGCATTTT. It codes for CSATGTGLDQPQHF.

This clonotype was observed many times. The chain uses TRBV4-3 and TRBJ1-4; D is unresolved. Germline CDR1 is LGHNA and CDR2 is YSLEER. V lost 0 bases, J lost 10 bases, and 18 bases lay in between. This CDR3 spans 16 amino acids. For the CDR3, the DNA is TGCGCCAGCAGCCAAGATCAGTCGGTTCGGGCTCGAAAACTGTTTTTT. This codes for CASSQDQSVRARKLFF.

This clonotype was detected many times. V is TRBV6-6 and J is TRBJ2-2; D is unclear. The ends were cut back, 7 bases at V and 3 bases at J, with 6 bases in the middle. The germline V gene has CDR1 MNHNY and CDR2 SVGAGI (reference sequence). This CDR3 is built from 12 residues. This CDR3 is CASNLDTGELFF. In DNA, the CDR3 is TGTGCCAGCAATTTAGACACCGGGGAGCTGTTTTTT.

This clonotype was counted a few times. The gene calls are TRBV7-2 and TRBJ1-1, with a weak D call TRBD1 (5 bases). The CDR3 contains 13 residues. Germline loops: CDR1 SGHTA, CDR2 FQGNSA. Deletions cut 3 bases from V and 8 bases from J, with 13 bases between. CDR3 sequence: CASSFEPGPEAFF. CDR3 sequence (DNA): TGTGCCAGCAGCTTCGAGCCGGGGCCAGAAGCTTTCTTT.

A few counts support this clonotype. The chain is built from TRBV7-9 and TRBJ2-3; either TRBD1 or TRBD2 may fit D (5 bases each). This CDR3 has 14 amino acids. The ends were cut back, 7 bases at V and 4 bases at J, with 15 bases in the middle. CDR1 SEHNR and CDR2 FQNEAQ come from the germline V gene (reference sequence). The CDR3 reads CASTSGLGADTQYF. CDR3 DNA: TGTGCCAGCACCAGCGGTCTGGGGGCAGATACGCAGTATTTT.

Ten or more counts support this clonotype. The chain has TRBV6-1 and TRBJ1-6; tentative D call: TRBD1 (5 bases). This CDR3 has 14 amino acids. CDR1 and CDR2 from the germline V gene are MNHNS and SASEGT. Trimming cost V 6 bases and J 5 bases, with 11 bases left between them. The CDR3 spells CASRVGRDNSPLHF. Here the CDR3 DNA reads TGTGCCAGCAGGGTGGGACGGGATAATTCACCCCTCCACTTT.

The gene calls are TRBV30 and TRBJ2-7; D may be TRBD2 (5 bases). The CDR3 is made up of 13 amino acids. The V gene lost 0 bases and the J gene lost 5 bases, with 11 bases spanning the gap. Germline V lookup: CDR1 GTSNPN, CDR2 SVGIG (reference sequence). CDR3 bases: TGTGCCTGGAGTGTATCGGCGGGCCACGAGCAGTACTTC. As protein: CAWSVSAGHEQYF.

This clonotype came up many times. This rearrangement joins TRBV20-1 to TRBJ2-7; D ambiguous. Germline assignment: CDR1 DFQATT and CDR2 SNEGSKA (reference sequence). The CDR3 runs to 13 residues. V was pared by 0 bases and J by 4 bases, with 10 bases between. CDR3 sequence (DNA): TGCAGTGCTAGAGACGACCCCTCGTACGAGCAGTACTTC. Translating gives CSARDDPSYEQYF.

This clonotype was detected only a few times. This chain joins TRBV21-1 and TRBJ2-7. TRBV21-1 represents a pseudogene. The CDR3 contains 9 residues. CDR3 loop: CASKNEQYF. In DNA, the CDR3 is TGTGCCAGCAAGAACGAGCAGTACTTC.

There are many counts of this clonotype. The rearrangement joins TRBV12-3 or TRBV12-4 to TRBJ1-2; the D is unclear. V lost 3 bases to trimming and J lost 5 bases, with 16 bases between them. The CDR3 runs to 15 residues. CDR3 coding DNA: TGTGCCAGCAGTTTTGGTCGGTCGCAGCCTTATGGCTACACCTTC. It codes for CASSFGRSQPYGYTF.

The rearrangement uses TRBV20-1 and TRBJ1-1, with a weak D call TRBD1 (6 bases). The CDR3 consists of 12 residues. CDR1 is DFQATT and CDR2 is SNEGSKA in the germline V gene (reference sequence). Trimming stripped 2 bases from V and 3 bases from J, with 7 bases between. In DNA form, the CDR3 reads TGCAGTGCTAGAACAGGGTACACTGAAGCTTTCTTT. Amino acid sequence: CSARTGYTEAFF.

This clonotype was counted at least ten times. The chain combines TRBV4-3 with TRBJ2-6, with D uncertain. This CDR3 contains 16 residues. Trimming took 4 bases from V and 0 from J, leaving 10 bases between them. In germline, CDR1 is LGHNA, CDR2 YSLEER. The CDR3 bases are TGCGCCAGCAGCCCGACGTACAGCTCTGGGGCCAACGTCCTGACTTTC. This gives the protein CASSPTYSSGANVLTF.

The CDR3 spells CASSLTGSGQYF. The CDR3, as DNA: TGTGCCAGCAGCTTGACAGGGTCAGGGCAGTACTTC. The rearrangement joins TRBV7-8 to TRBJ2-7; TRBD1 matches 7 bases. Germline V lookup: CDR1 SGHVS, CDR2 FQNEAQ. V dropped 3 bases and J dropped 9; count of bases not matched to a gene: 5. The CDR3 spans 12 residues.

This clonotype was counted at least ten times. As DNA, the CDR3 is TGCGCCAGCATGATATCCGGGGACGAGTATGAAAAACTGTTTTTT. Its protein is CASMISGDEYEKLFF. This chain joins TRBV5-1 and TRBJ1-4; D is possibly TRBD1 (5 bases). Germline assignment: CDR1 SGHRS and CDR2 YFSETQ. Trimming cost V 6 bases and J 6 bases, with 18 bases left between them. The CDR3 spans 15 residues.

This clonotype was counted at least ten times. The chain carries TRBV7-2 and TRBJ2-5; 9 bases agree with TRBD1. The CDR3 consists of 17 residues. The germline CDR1 and CDR2 sequences are SGHTA and FQGNSA. The ends lost 2 bases at V and 8 bases at J; junction bases unmatched: 15. CDR3 sequence reads: CASSLLAHGTGRVTQYF. The CDR3 nucleotides read TGTGCCAGCAGCTTATTAGCTCACGGGACAGGGCGAGTCACCCAGTACTTC.

This clonotype was seen at least ten times. J is TRBJ2-5 and V is TRBV6-2 or TRBV6-3, with 14 bases that match TRBD2. Germline V gene lookup returns CDR1 MNHEY and CDR2 SVGEGT. The V gene end was trimmed by 6 bases and the J gene end by 3 bases; junction bases not matched to a gene: 6. CDR3 size: 16 residues. CDR3 nucleotides: TGTGCCAGCAGCTTGACTAGCGGGGGGGCCAAAGAGACCCAGTACTTC. Its protein is CASSLTSGGAKETQYF.

The table lists this clonotype with a few counts. The J gene is TRBJ2-3, the V gene TRBV12-3 or TRBV12-4, with D possibly matching TRBD1 (5 bases). The CDR3 is 12 residues long. V lost 5 bases to trimming and J lost 6 bases, with 9 bases between them. CDR3 sequence (DNA): TGTGCCAGCAGTAGACAGACCGATACGCAGTATTTT. Protein product: CASSRQTDTQYF.

The sample holds many counts of this clonotype. The gene calls are TRBV12-3 or TRBV12-4 and TRBJ2-5; the D call may be TRBD1 or TRBD2 (5 bases each). The CDR3 loop spans 14 amino acids. V lost 3 bases and J 4 bases, leaving 12 bases between the germline ends. CDR3 sequence (DNA): TGTGCCAGCAGTTTTGGGGGTGCGGCAGAGACCCAGTACTTC. Translation: CASSFGGAAETQYF.

This clonotype has at least ten counts. The V call is TRBV5-1, the J call TRBJ1-1; D not certain. Germline CDR1 reads SGHRS; CDR2 reads YFSETQ. The V end lost 1 base, the J end lost 0 bases, and 4 bases lay between the germline ends. The CDR3 runs to 13 residues. CDR3 nucleotide sequence: TGCGCCAGCAGCTTGAATCTGAACACTGAAGCTTTCTTT. Residues: CASSLNLNTEAFF.